This T cell receptor beta chain appears in the sequencing data of a study of T cell responses to AZD1222 COVID-19 vaccine. Notes on the study in general: Donors in the cohort were predominantly white British and more often female, and clonal diversity was possibly underestimated.

Per the germline V gene, CDR1 is SEHNR and CDR2 is FQNEAQ (reference sequence). The CDR3 runs to 14 residues. V was trimmed by 0 bases and J by 3 bases, leaving 8 bases between them. This table comes from immunoSEQ multiplex PCR, and its TCRdb copy is limited to in-frame clones, with some not included. The table includes fewer than 150,000 clones, around 89% detected once. A word on this clone: Its cognate antigen is unknown.

The chain employs TRBV7-9 and TRBJ1-2; D remains unclear. The material was peripheral blood, obtained 28 days after the second AZD1222 dose. The clonotype was recovered from an adult who received the AZD1222 COVID-19 vaccine. The DNA for the CDR3 is TGTGCCAGCAGCTTAGCAGGGTTGGACTATGGCTACACCTTC. Protein: CASSLAGLDYGYTF.